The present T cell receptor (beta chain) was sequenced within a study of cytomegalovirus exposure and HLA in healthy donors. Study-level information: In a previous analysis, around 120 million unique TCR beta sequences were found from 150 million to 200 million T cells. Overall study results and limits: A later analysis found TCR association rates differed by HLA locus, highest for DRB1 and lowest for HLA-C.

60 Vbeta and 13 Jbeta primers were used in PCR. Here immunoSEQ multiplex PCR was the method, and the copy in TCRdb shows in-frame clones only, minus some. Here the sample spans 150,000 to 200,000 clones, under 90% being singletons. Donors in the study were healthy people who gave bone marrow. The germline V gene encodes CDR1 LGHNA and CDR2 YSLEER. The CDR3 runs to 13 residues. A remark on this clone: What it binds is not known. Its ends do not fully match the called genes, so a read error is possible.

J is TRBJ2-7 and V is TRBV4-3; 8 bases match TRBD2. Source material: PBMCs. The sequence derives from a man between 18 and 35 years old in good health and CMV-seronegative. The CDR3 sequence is CASSPEREYEQHF. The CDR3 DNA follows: TGCGCCAGCAGCCCGGAGCGGGAGTACGAGCAGCACTTC.